This record concerns one TCR beta chain sequence. The method was immunoSEQ multiplex PCR; TCRdb's version includes in-frame clones alone and lacks a portion of them. The table has about 380,000 clones, just over 95% seen once. The data stem from a study of shared clonotypes between healthy human individuals. The sequencing sample was made of memory CD8+ T cells sorted from blood. Subset indicated: CD45RO+ cells pooled with CCR7-negative TemRA cells. This TCR derives from a man aged 25-45 years in good health.

DNA for the CDR3: TGTGCCAGCAGCTCCCAGACTAGCGGGACCTACGAGCAGTACTTC. This translates into CASSSQTSGTYEQYF. The chain carries TRBV7-2 and TRBJ2-7, with 11 positions matching TRBD2. This CDR3 has 15 amino acids. Germline V gene data show CDR1 as SGHTA and CDR2 as FQGNSA. With V trimmed by 4 bases and J by 2 bases, 4 bases remained unmatched.